The rows below give T cell receptor beta chains drawn from one sample of a study of graft-versus-host responses after intestinal transplantation. Sequencing used immunoSEQ multiplex PCR; TCRdb keeps in-frame clones, though not all of them. Of roughly 97,000 clones detected, 91% appear once; the ten largest clones hold about 0.18%. Their antigen targets remain unknown. The sample was unstimulated CD4+ T cells sorted from spleen or lymph node cells, taken before transplant. The receptor source for this set is a human donor who was the organ donor for an intestinal transplant. CDR3s include the opening cysteine and the closing phenylalanine or tryptophan. The order of the fields is clone size, D gene, J gene, V gene, CDR3 DNA, CDR3 protein. D genes are given only for firm matches. Rows may omit the clone size; those that give it use once, few, many or a size class.

abundance: NA
d_gene: NA
j_gene: TRBJ2-1
v_gene: TRBV27
CDR3nt: TGTGCCAGCAGTCTATACCGACTAGACGGTGAGCAGTTCTTC
CDR3aa: CASSLYRLDGEQFF

abundance: once
d_gene: NA
j_gene: TRBJ2-1
v_gene: TRBV4-3
CDR3nt: TGCGCCAGCAGCCAAGATCGCTCCGCAGGTGAGCAGTTCTTC
CDR3aa: CASSQDRSAGEQFF

abundance: NA
d_gene: NA
j_gene: TRBJ1-6
v_gene: TRBV4-3
CDR3nt: TGCGCCAGCAGCCAAGATGTCCGGCAGGGAGGTGGGTCACCCCTCCACTTT
CDR3aa: CASSQDVRQGGGSPLHF

abundance: NA
d_gene: TRBD1
j_gene: TRBJ1-4
v_gene: TRBV4-1
CDR3nt: TGCGCCAGCAGCAAGACAGGGTCAGGAGAAAAACTGTTTTTT
CDR3aa: CASSKTGSGEKLFF

abundance: NA
d_gene: TRBD2
j_gene: TRBJ2-6
v_gene: TRBV19
CDR3nt: TGTGCCAGTAGTGGCGGGGGGAACTCTGGGGCCAACGTCCTGACTTTC
CDR3aa: CASSGGGNSGANVLTF

abundance: NA
d_gene: NA
j_gene: TRBJ1-1
v_gene: TRBV7-9
CDR3nt: TGTGCCAGCAGCCCCAGGGTTACGTTCACTGAAGCTTTCTTT
CDR3aa: CASSPRVTFTEAFF

abundance: NA
d_gene: NA
j_gene: TRBJ1-6
v_gene: TRBV5-4
CDR3nt: TGTGCCAGCAGCTTCTCGGGGGGTAATTCACCCCTCCACTTT
CDR3aa: CASSFSGGNSPLHF

abundance: NA
d_gene: TRBD2
j_gene: TRBJ2-1
v_gene: TRBV4-2
CDR3nt: TGTGCCAGCAGCCAAGACTCGCGGGGGGGCGTCAATGAGCAGTTCTTC
CDR3aa: CASSQDSRGGVNEQFF

abundance: NA
d_gene: NA
j_gene: TRBJ2-7
v_gene: TRBV5-6
CDR3nt: TGTGCCAGCAGCTTTTCGTTGGTAGCCGGGAATCAGTACTTC
CDR3aa: CASSFSLVAGNQYF

abundance: NA
d_gene: NA
j_gene: TRBJ2-7
v_gene: TRBV7-2
CDR3nt: TGTGCCAGCAGCTACCGAGCGGAGGTCTACGAGCAGTACTTC
CDR3aa: CASSYRAEVYEQYF

abundance: NA
d_gene: TRBD1
j_gene: TRBJ1-6
v_gene: TRBV14
CDR3nt: TGTGCCAGCAGCCAAGGGGACAGGGGGCTTAATTCACCCCTCCACTTT
CDR3aa: CASSQGDRGLNSPLHF

abundance: NA
d_gene: NA
j_gene: TRBJ2-7
v_gene: TRBV11-2
CDR3nt: TGTGCCAGCAGCTTATTCGTCGCGGTCGAGCAGTACTTC
CDR3aa: CASSLFVAVEQYF

abundance: once
d_gene: TRBD1
j_gene: TRBJ1-2
v_gene: TRBV5-1
CDR3nt: TGCGCCAGCAGCGGGGGACAGCCCTATGGCTACACCTTC
CDR3aa: CASSGGQPYGYTF

abundance: NA
d_gene: TRBD1
j_gene: TRBJ1-1
v_gene: TRBV27
CDR3nt: TGTGCCAGCGGGGGACAGGGGGCTCGGGACACTGAAGCTTTCTTT
CDR3aa: CASGGQGARDTEAFF

abundance: NA
d_gene: NA
j_gene: TRBJ1-5
v_gene: TRBV19
CDR3nt: TGTGCCAGTAGTATTACCAGGAAGTTCGGCAATCAGCCCCAGCATTTT
CDR3aa: CASSITRKFGNQPQHF

abundance: NA
d_gene: TRBD1
j_gene: TRBJ2-3
v_gene: TRBV11-3
CDR3nt: TGTGCCAGCAGCTTCAGGGGGACAGCTAGCACAGATACGCAGTATTTT
CDR3aa: CASSFRGTASTDTQYF

abundance: few
d_gene: TRBD1
j_gene: TRBJ1-3
v_gene: TRBV10-3
CDR3nt: TGTGCCATCAGTGAGTCTAAGACAGGGACGAGAAACACCATATATTTT
CDR3aa: CAISESKTGTRNTIYF

abundance: NA
d_gene: TRBD1
j_gene: TRBJ2-1
v_gene: TRBV27
CDR3nt: TGTGCCAGCAGGAGGGACAGGGGGTCCAATGAGCAGTTCTTC
CDR3aa: CASRRDRGSNEQFF

abundance: NA
d_gene: TRBD1
j_gene: TRBJ1-1
v_gene: TRBV5-1
CDR3nt: TGCGCCAGCAGCTTGAGGCCGACAGGGGACTGGAACACTGAAGCTTTCTTT
CDR3aa: CASSLRPTGDWNTEAFF

abundance: NA
d_gene: TRBD1
j_gene: TRBJ2-7
v_gene: TRBV6-5
CDR3nt: TGTGCCAGCAGTTACCTTATAACAGGGGGCCTCTACGAGCAGTACTTC
CDR3aa: CASSYLITGGLYEQYF

abundance: NA
d_gene: NA
j_gene: TRBJ2-7
v_gene: TRBV14
CDR3nt: TGTGCCAGCAGCCATCAGCGCAAAAGCTCCTACGAGCAGTACTTC
CDR3aa: CASSHQRKSSYEQYF

abundance: NA
d_gene: TRBD2
j_gene: TRBJ2-7
v_gene: TRBV7-3
CDR3nt: TGTGCCAGCAGCTTTTCGGGGGGGCAAGGCGAGCAGTACTTC
CDR3aa: CASSFSGGQGEQYF

abundance: NA
d_gene: NA
j_gene: TRBJ2-1
v_gene: TRBV4-1
CDR3nt: TGCGCCAGCAGCCAAGATCCACAGGGGGGGTACAATGAGCAGTTCTTC
CDR3aa: CASSQDPQGGYNEQFF

abundance: NA
d_gene: NA
j_gene: TRBJ1-4
v_gene: TRBV9
CDR3nt: TGTGCCAGCAGCGTAGGGGTGGGCTACAATGAAAAACTGTTTTTT
CDR3aa: CASSVGVGYNEKLFF

abundance: NA
d_gene: TRBD1
j_gene: TRBJ2-7
v_gene: TRBV5-1
CDR3nt: TGCGCCAGCAGCCAAGGACAGGGTGGGAACGAGCAGTACTTC
CDR3aa: CASSQGQGGNEQYF

abundance: NA
d_gene: TRBD2
j_gene: TRBJ2-1
v_gene: TRBV4-3
CDR3nt: TGCGCCAGCAGCCAAGACGGACTAGCGGGGGGCAAATACAATGAGCAGTTCTTC
CDR3aa: CASSQDGLAGGKYNEQFF

abundance: once
d_gene: TRBD1
j_gene: TRBJ1-6
v_gene: TRBV5-1
CDR3nt: TGCGCCAGCAGCCGGGACAGGGTAAATTCACCCCTCCACTTT
CDR3aa: CASSRDRVNSPLHF

abundance: once
d_gene: NA
j_gene: TRBJ1-2
v_gene: TRBV5-5
CDR3nt: TGTGCCAGCAGCTTGGGGGGAACAGGGACTAACTATGGCTACACCTTC
CDR3aa: CASSLGGTGTNYGYTF

abundance: NA
d_gene: TRBD1
j_gene: TRBJ2-7
v_gene: TRBV4-1
CDR3nt: TGTGCCAGCAGCCCTAGGACAGGGGGGGCCTACGAGCAGTACTTC
CDR3aa: CASSPRTGGAYEQYF

abundance: NA
d_gene: NA
j_gene: TRBJ1-6
v_gene: TRBV11-2
CDR3nt: TGTGCCAGCACCGCGGTAGGGGTCGGGTCACCCCTCCACTTT
CDR3aa: CASTAVGVGSPLHF

abundance: NA
d_gene: TRBD1
j_gene: TRBJ1-2
v_gene: TRBV18
CDR3nt: TGTGCCAGCTCACCTATTATCCCGGGACAGGGGGTACGCTATGGCTACACCTTC
CDR3aa: CASSPIIPGQGVRYGYTF

abundance: NA
d_gene: NA
j_gene: TRBJ2-1
v_gene: TRBV2
CDR3nt: TGTGCCAGCGGTGGGGAGGTTAATGAGCAGTTCTTC
CDR3aa: CASGGEVNEQFF

abundance: NA
d_gene: TRBD1
j_gene: TRBJ1-5
v_gene: TRBV7-2
CDR3nt: TGTGCCAGCAGCTCGACAGGGTTTCAGCCCCAGCATTTT
CDR3aa: CASSSTGFQPQHF

abundance: once
d_gene: TRBD2
j_gene: TRBJ2-5
v_gene: TRBV9
CDR3nt: TGTGCCAGCAGCGTAGAGCGGGGTGGGGAGACCCAGTACTTC
CDR3aa: CASSVERGGETQYF

abundance: NA
d_gene: TRBD1
j_gene: TRBJ1-2
v_gene: TRBV4-2
CDR3nt: TGTGCCAGCAGCCAAGAGGTACAGGGGGAAAACTATGGCTACACCTTC
CDR3aa: CASSQEVQGENYGYTF

abundance: NA
d_gene: NA
j_gene: TRBJ2-5
v_gene: TRBV19
CDR3nt: TGTGCCAGTAGCCCGGTATGGGGGCCAGACCTTCAAGAGACCCAGTACTTC
CDR3aa: CASSPVWGPDLQETQYF

abundance: NA
d_gene: TRBD1
j_gene: TRBJ1-2
v_gene: TRBV29-1
CDR3nt: TGCAGCGTTGAAGACAGGGACAGAAGGGGCTACACCTTC
CDR3aa: CSVEDRDRRGYTF

abundance: once
d_gene: TRBD1
j_gene: TRBJ1-5
v_gene: TRBV5-1
CDR3nt: TGCGCCAGCAGCTCTGGGACAGGGCAAAATCAGCCCCAGCATTTT
CDR3aa: CASSSGTGQNQPQHF

abundance: NA
d_gene: TRBD2
j_gene: TRBJ2-6
v_gene: TRBV4-2
CDR3nt: TGTGCCAGCAGCCAGATTAGCGGGGGGCTTCTCTCTGGGGCCAACGTCCTGACTTTC
CDR3aa: CASSQISGGLLSGANVLTF

abundance: once
d_gene: TRBD1
j_gene: TRBJ1-1
v_gene: TRBV27
CDR3nt: TGTGCCAGCAGTTTATCGGACAGGGGGAACACTGAAGCTTTCTTT
CDR3aa: CASSLSDRGNTEAFF

abundance: NA
d_gene: NA
j_gene: TRBJ1-6
v_gene: TRBV5-1
CDR3nt: TGCGCCAGCAGCTTGGCAGGGTATAATTCACCCCTCCACTTT
CDR3aa: CASSLAGYNSPLHF

abundance: NA
d_gene: TRBD2
j_gene: TRBJ2-1
v_gene: TRBV27
CDR3nt: TGTGCCAGCAGTTTAGAAGCGGGGGGGCGGGGTGAGCAGTTCTTC
CDR3aa: CASSLEAGGRGEQFF

abundance: NA
d_gene: TRBD2
j_gene: TRBJ2-5
v_gene: TRBV9
CDR3nt: TGTGCCAGCAGCGTAGACCCATGGGCTAGCGGGGAGACCCAGTACTTC
CDR3aa: CASSVDPWASGETQYF

abundance: NA
d_gene: NA
j_gene: TRBJ2-6
v_gene: TRBV7-2
CDR3nt: TGTGCCAGCAGCTCGGCACGGGTGTTCCACTCTGGGGCCAACGTCCTGACTTTC
CDR3aa: CASSSARVFHSGANVLTF

abundance: NA
d_gene: TRBD1
j_gene: TRBJ1-4
v_gene: TRBV4-3
CDR3nt: TGCGCCAGCAGCCAAGATCTCGGGACAGGGTACGAAAAACTGTTTTTT
CDR3aa: CASSQDLGTGYEKLFF

abundance: NA
d_gene: NA
j_gene: TRBJ2-1
v_gene: TRBV7-3
CDR3nt: TGTGCCAGCAGCTTAGGGAAGGGGTACAATGAGCAGTTCTTC
CDR3aa: CASSLGKGYNEQFF

abundance: NA
d_gene: TRBD2
j_gene: TRBJ2-3
v_gene: TRBV4-1
CDR3nt: TGCGCCAGCAGCCCGACGGGACTAGTCCCAGATACGCAGTATTTT
CDR3aa: CASSPTGLVPDTQYF